Listed here are 25 T cell receptor beta chains from one sample, sequenced in a study of blood T cells in healthy people across ages. The authors ran a second PCR of about 6 to 11 cycles using a sample-barcoded 5' primer and a J-beta primer mix. TCRdb passed the 5' RACE reads through MiXCR, listing each CDR3 protein once. This table holds about 1.1 million distinct CDR3 sequences, roughly two fifths found once. Source material: blood. Receptors originate from a man aged 18-30 years in good health.

The chain links TRBV7-9 to TRBJ1-4; D remains ambiguous. Germline CDR1 is SEHNR and CDR2 is FQNEAQ (reference sequence). V shed 8 bases and J shed 6 bases, with 10 bases lying between them. CDR3 length: 12 amino acids. The CDR3 region is CASGPGHEKLFF. The CDR3 DNA reads TGTGCCAGCGGTCCGGGCCATGAAAAACTGTTTTTT.

V and J are TRBV6-2 or TRBV6-3 and TRBJ2-1; the match to TRBD2 covers 8 bases. The J call may be incorrect, as the DNA end agrees better with TRBJ2-7. The CDR3 covers 14 residues. CDR1 and CDR2 (germline): MNHEY, SVGEGT. Here the CDR3 DNA reads TGTGCCACCTCAGCGGGGGACACTTACAATGAGCAGTACTTC. Translated: CATSAGDTYNEQYF.

The V gene is TRBV9, the J gene TRBJ2-3; unclear D gene. The CDR3 has 15 amino acids. CDR1 is SGDLS and CDR2 is YYNGEE in the germline V gene. V dropped 0 bases and J dropped 0 bases, with 8 bases sitting between them. The CDR3: CASSVGVRSTDTQYF. The CDR3 DNA sequence: TGTGCCAGCAGCGTAGGGGTCAGGAGCACAGATACGCAGTATTTT.

This clonotype appeared a few times. This chain joins TRBV4-2 and TRBJ2-7, with D possibly TRBD2 on 5 matching bases. The CDR3 covers 14 residues. With 0 bases removed from V and 6 bases from J, the gap between germline ends came to 12 bases. Looked up from germline, CDR1 is LGHNA and CDR2 is YNFKEQ. The CDR3 here is CASSQDRSAGEQYF. CDR3 nucleotide sequence: TGTGCCAGCAGCCAAGATAGGTCGGCGGGCGAGCAGTACTTC.

The chain has TRBV6-6 and TRBJ2-3; D may be TRBD2 (5 bases). Germline V gene sequence: CDR1 MNHNY, CDR2 SVGAGI (reference sequence). The CDR3 runs to 17 residues. V lost 2 bases and J lost 0, with 15 bases in between. CDR3 nucleotides: TGTGCCAGCAGTTACCCCAAGAGGGAGCTGAGCACAGATACGCAGTATTTT. It encodes CASSYPKRELSTDTQYF.

The J gene is TRBJ1-5, the V gene TRBV7-2; weak D call: TRBD1 (5 bases). Trimming left V 1 base short and J 4 bases short, with 17 bases between. Germline assignment: CDR1 SGHTA and CDR2 FQGNSA. This CDR3 is built from 17 residues. In DNA form, the CDR3 reads TGTGCCAGCAGCTTAGGTGGCCAACAGGCTAGTAATCAGCCCCAGCATTTT. This gives the protein CASSLGGQQASNQPQHF.

This clonotype turned up a few times. V is TRBV9 and J is TRBJ2-3; D is uncertain. V lost 6 bases and J 1 base, leaving 9 bases between the germline ends. This CDR3 spans 13 amino acids. The V gene's germline CDR1 is SGDLS and CDR2 YYNGEE. CDR3 sequence: CASTLTGTDTQYF. The CDR3 bases are TGTGCCAGCACCCTCACCGGCACAGATACGCAGTATTTT.

The chain combines TRBV4-2 with TRBJ1-1, with 12 bases matching TRBD1. J lost 8 bases, V lost 0 bases, and 10 bases had no gene match. There are 17 residues in the CDR3. Germline V gives CDR1 LGHNA, CDR2 YNFKEQ. The CDR3 DNA reads TGTGCCAGCAGCCAAGAAGAAGGGACAGGGGGCTCGACGGAAGCTTTCTTT. As protein: CASSQEEGTGGSTEAFF.

This chain connects TRBV3-1 to TRBJ2-4; tentatively, D is TRBD1 or TRBD2 (6 bases each). Trimming removed 1 base at V and 3 bases at J, with 10 bases between. Germline CDR1 LGHDT, CDR2 YNNKEL (reference sequence). The CDR3 sequence is 15 residues long. CDR3 amino acids: CASSQGGAVKNIQYF. The CDR3 coding sequence is TGTGCCAGCAGCCAAGGGGGGGCGGTCAAAAACATTCAGTACTTC. Full variable domain (rest looked up from reference TRBV3-1 and TRBJ2-4): DTAVSQTPKYLVTQMGNDKSIKCEQNLGHDTMYWYKQDSKKFLKIMFSYNNKELIINETVPNRFSPKSPDKAHLNLHINSLELGDSAVYFCASSQGGAVKNIQYFGAGTRLSVL.

This clonotype was observed a handful of times. The chain employs TRBV9 and TRBJ2-1; maybe TRBD1 (6 bases). Between the trimmed V and J ends, which lost 4 bases and 2 bases, there was a span of 16 bases. Germline CDR1 and CDR2: SGDLS and YYNGEE. The CDR3 sequence is 16 residues long. CDR3 sequence (DNA): TGTGCCAGCAGCTCCCGCGGCAGGGGTACCTACAATGAGCAGTTCTTC. Its translation is CASSSRGRGTYNEQFF. The complete variable domain, with remaining parts taken from reference TRBV9 and TRBJ2-1, reads DSGVTQTPKHLITATGQRVTLRCSPRSGDLSVYWYQQSLDQGLQFLIQYYNGEERAKGNILERFSAQQFPDLHSELNLSSLELGDSALYFCASSSRGRGTYNEQFFGPGTRLTVL.

This clonotype was recorded a few times. The V and J genes are TRBV25-1 and TRBJ1-2; unclear D gene. Germline V gene lookup returns CDR1 MGHDK and CDR2 SYGVNS. Trimming removed 1 base at V and 4 bases at J, with 7 bases between. CDR3 length: 13 amino acids. The CDR3 spells CASSESRLYGYTF. The CDR3 nucleotides read TGTGCCAGCAGTGAATCCAGGCTCTATGGCTACACCTTC.

This clonotype has only one observation. A much larger clone lies one base from this, so it may be a read error. The chain combines TRBV20-1 with TRBJ2-3, with D unclear. The length of the CDR3 is 14 residues. CDR1 and CDR2 (germline): DFQATT, SNEGSKA (reference sequence). With 3 bases removed from V and 1 base from J, the gap between germline ends came to 11 bases. The CDR3 DNA follows: TGCAGTGCTAGTTGGCTGCAGCGCACAGATACGCAGTATTTT. Its protein is CSASWLQRTDTQYF.

This chain uses TRBV5-1 with TRBJ2-4; D is perhaps TRBD1 or TRBD2 (6 bases each). Trimming pared 3 bases from V and 3 bases from J, leaving 19 bases between. CDR3 length: 17 residues. Germline CDR1 SGHRS, CDR2 YFSETQ. Here the CDR3 reads CASSWGLRGPFKNIQYF. DNA for the CDR3: TGCGCCAGCAGCTGGGGGTTACGGGGGCCGTTCAAAAACATTCAGTACTTC.

A word on this clonotype: Its ends do not fully match the called genes, so a read error is possible. The gene calls are TRBV12-3 or TRBV12-4 and TRBJ2-3; the D gene could be TRBD1 or TRBD2 (6 bases each). This CDR3 spans 15 amino acids. CDR3 bases: TGTGCCAGCAGTGACCCGGGGGACAACACAGATATGCAGTATTTT. It is translated as CASSDPGDNTDMQYF.

Remarks on this clonotype: One base away lies a much larger clone, so this may be a sequencing read error. This chain uses TRBV20-1 with TRBJ2-4; perhaps TRBD1 as D (6 bases). This CDR3 has 16 amino acids. Looked up from germline, CDR1 is DFQATT and CDR2 is SNEGSKA (reference sequence). The CDR3 spells CSAKGQFFIAKNIRYF. As DNA, the CDR3 is TGCAGTGCTAAAGGACAGTTCTTTATAGCCAAAAACATTCGGTACTTC.

The V call is TRBV4-1, the J call TRBJ1-5, with TRBD1 matching 7 bases. The V gene's germline CDR1 is MGHRA and CDR2 YSYEKL. The CDR3 extends over 15 amino acids. J lost 0 bases, V lost 3 bases, and 2 bases had no gene match. The DNA of the CDR3 is TGCGCCAGCAGCCATCGGACAGGTAGCAATCAGCCCCAGCATTTT. Translating it yields CASSHRTGSNQPQHF.

The chain employs TRBV6-6 and TRBJ2-1; D may be TRBD2 (5 bases). This CDR3 has 13 residues. The V gene lost 6 bases and the J gene lost 10 bases, with 16 bases spanning the gap. Germline V gene data show CDR1 as MNHNY and CDR2 as SVGAGI (reference sequence). In DNA, the CDR3 is TGTGCCAGCAGCCCGCTGGCCTCGGGGGAGCAGTTCTTC. Translating gives CASSPLASGEQFF.

This clonotype was detected a few times. The DNA of the CDR3 is TGTGCCAGCAGCGACCAGGGGGCCGGCTACACCTTC. Residues: CASSDQGAGYTF. This chain uses TRBV9 with TRBJ1-2; 8 bases agree with TRBD1. Trimming at V came to 3 bases and at J to 8 bases, leaving 3 bases not matched to a gene. Per germline, CDR1 SGDLS and CDR2 YYNGEE. CDR3 length: 12 amino acids.

The chain's CDR3 is CASSLSGTQYQPQHF. The CDR3 DNA reads TGTGCCAGCAGTCTCTCCGGGACACAATATCAGCCCCAGCATTTT. The V and J genes are TRBV12-3 or TRBV12-4 and TRBJ1-5; tentatively, D is TRBD1 (6 bases). The CDR3 is 15 residues long. V was shortened by 5 bases and J by 5 bases, with 16 bases between the two germline ends.

The chain recombines TRBV9 with TRBJ1-2; 8 nucleotides align to TRBD1. In germline, CDR1 is SGDLS, CDR2 YYNGEE. The J segment lost 7 bases and the V segment lost 3 bases, leaving 5 bases of the junction unmatched. The CDR3 length is 13 residues. The CDR3 here is CASSGTGGSGYTF. CDR3 bases: TGTGCCAGCAGCGGAACAGGGGGTAGTGGCTACACCTTC.

V usage is TRBV20-1 and J usage is TRBJ1-6; a possible D gene is TRBD1 (5 bases). The CDR3 spans 13 residues. V gave up 6 bases and J gave up 6 bases, with 12 bases separating them. Germline V gene sequence: CDR1 DFQATT, CDR2 SNEGSKA (reference sequence). The CDR3 bases are TGCAGTGCGGAGGGACGGATTAATTCACCCCTCCACTTT. Translation: CSAEGRINSPLHF.

The rearrangement links TRBV20-1 to TRBJ2-4; 7 nucleotides line up with TRBD1. Unmatched junction bases numbered 9, after V lost 0 bases and J lost 13 bases. This CDR3 contains 13 residues. Germline V lookup: CDR1 DFQATT, CDR2 SNEGSKA (reference sequence). The CDR3 sequence is CSAREGTEKEQYF. The CDR3 DNA is TGCAGTGCTAGAGAGGGGACAGAAAAGGAGCAGTACTTC.

Note on this clonotype: At one end the junction does not follow the germline gene, possibly because of a read error. This sequence joins TRBV6-2 or TRBV6-3 and TRBJ2-1, with D uncertain. The CDR3 totals 14 residues. CDR1 and CDR2 from the germline V gene are MNHEY and SVGEGT. CDR3 protein: CASCYLGTYNEQFF. The CDR3 DNA is TGTGCCAGCTGTTACCTAGGGACCTACAATGAGCAGTTCTTC.

This chain's CDR3 is CASSMAANTEAFF. The CDR3 DNA reads as TGTGCCAGCAGTATGGCCGCAAACACTGAAGCTTTCTTT. The chain uses TRBV25-1 and TRBJ1-1, with no clear D. Germline CDR1 reads MGHDK; CDR2 reads SYGVNS. This CDR3 comprises 13 residues. V was cut by 5 bases and J by 2 bases, with 9 bases left in between.

This clonotype was counted a single time. The chain uses TRBV10-3 and TRBJ1-5, with D maybe TRBD1 (5 bases). Looked up from germline, CDR1 is ENHRY and CDR2 is SYGVKD. V lost 7 bases and J 6 bases, leaving 13 bases between the germline ends. The CDR3 consists of 13 residues. The CDR3 sequence is CAIIDKGIQPQHF. CDR3 nucleotide sequence: TGTGCCATCATTGACAAGGGGATTCAGCCCCAGCATTTT.